These 30 T cell receptor beta chains came from one sample sequenced in a study of T cell responses to AZD1222 COVID-19 vaccine. Using immunoSEQ multiplex PCR, the repertoire was profiled, and TCRdb retains in-frame clones only, with some absent. The sample gives approximately 120,000 clones, around 89% of which show up once; roughly 11% is in the top ten. The specimen comprised peripheral blood, sampled on day 0 of MenACWY control vaccination. The receptors here all came from an adult in good health.

The count of this clone is one. V gene TRBV4-2 combines with J gene TRBJ2-2; TRBD2 aligns across 9 bases. The CDR3 has 16 amino acids. Germline V gene lookup returns CDR1 LGHNA and CDR2 YNFKEQ. With 1 base clipped from V and 5 bases from J, the junction kept 5 bases outside the gene matches. CDR3 amino acids: CASSQVREGQTGELFF. DNA for the CDR3: TGTGCCAGCAGCCAAGTGCGGGAGGGCCAGACCGGGGAGCTGTTTTTT.

This sequence joins TRBV5-4 and TRBJ1-2, with D possibly matching TRBD1 (5 bases). This CDR3 spans 15 amino acids. Between the trimmed V and J ends, which lost 2 bases and 5 bases, there was a span of 16 bases. Germline V gene sequence: CDR1 SGHNT, CDR2 YYREEE (reference sequence). For the CDR3, the DNA is TGTGCCAGCAGCTTCAGGGAAGCAACTAGTTATGGCTACACCTTC. Its translation is CASSFREATSYGYTF.

This chain links TRBV3-1 (or the pseudogene TRBV3-2) with TRBJ1-1, with D hard to call. The germline V gene encodes CDR1 LGHDT and CDR2 YNNKEL (reference sequence). V was shortened by 0 bases and J by 7 bases, with 12 bases between the two germline ends. The CDR3 spans 14 residues. The DNA of the CDR3 is TGTGCCAGCAGCCAAGATACCAGTGGAAGTGAAGCTTTCTTT. It encodes CASSQDTSGSEAFF.

The chain carries TRBV6-5 and TRBJ2-7, with 7 bases identical to TRBD2. V lost 2 bases, J lost 6 bases, and 7 bases stayed unmatched. Germline CDR1 is MNHEY and CDR2 is SVGAGI. CDR3 size: 14 residues. This CDR3 reads CASSYDRTSREQYF. The CDR3 DNA is TGTGCCAGCAGTTACGACCGGACTAGTCGCGAGCAGTACTTC.

The chain employs TRBV7-8 and TRBJ2-7; D might be TRBD1 (6 bases). Trimming left V 2 bases short and J 2 bases short, with 7 bases between. The CDR3 runs 13 residues. In germline, CDR1 is SGHVS, CDR2 FQNEAQ. The CDR3 region is CASSLPGAYEQYF. CDR3 DNA: TGTGCCAGCAGCTTACCAGGGGCCTACGAGCAGTACTTC.

This chain uses TRBV12-3 or TRBV12-4 with TRBJ1-1; possible D gene TRBD1, 5 bases. This CDR3 spans 13 amino acids. V dropped 8 bases and J dropped 2 bases, with 12 bases sitting between them. This CDR3 reads CASERDLNTEAFF. The CDR3 nucleotides read TGTGCCAGCGAGCGGGACCTTAACACTGAAGCTTTCTTT.

The rearrangement links TRBV9 to TRBJ2-1; D is ambiguous. Germline CDR1 SGDLS, CDR2 YYNGEE. This CDR3 contains 13 residues. Between the trimmed V and J ends, which lost 0 bases and 11 bases, there was a span of 12 bases. The CDR3: CASSVEGRSQQFF. The CDR3 region has the DNA TGTGCCAGCAGCGTAGAAGGCAGATCTCAGCAGTTCTTC.

This chain uses TRBV27 with TRBJ2-3; D remains unclear. This CDR3 has 15 amino acids. V lost 3 bases and J 4 bases, leaving 14 bases between the germline ends. The germline V gene has CDR1 MNHEY and CDR2 SMNVEV (reference sequence). The CDR3 is CASSFGLSPADTQYF. The CDR3 coding sequence is TGTGCCAGCAGTTTTGGGTTGAGCCCGGCAGATACGCAGTATTTT.

The J gene is TRBJ1-1, the V gene TRBV10-3, with D perhaps matching TRBD1 (6 bases). The germline V gene encodes CDR1 ENHRY and CDR2 SYGVKD. Deletions cut 2 bases from V and 1 base from J, with 17 bases between. The CDR3 is 17 amino acids. The CDR3 nucleotides read TGTGCCATCAGTGAGATCCGGGGCCGCAGGGGGAACACTGAAGCTTTCTTT. This gives the protein CAISEIRGRRGNTEAFF.

The chain uses TRBV6-6 and TRBJ2-2; D possibly uses TRBD1 or TRBD2 (5 bases each). Trimming left V 6 bases short and J 4 bases short, with 15 bases between. CDR1 and CDR2 from the germline V gene are MNHNY and SVGAGI (reference sequence). The CDR3 spans 15 residues. As DNA, the CDR3 is TGTGCCAGCAGCGATCGGGACCGCTCCACCGGGGAGCTGTTTTTT. Protein product: CASSDRDRSTGELFF.

The CDR3 here is CASSIRTSGRDEQFF. The CDR3, as DNA: TGTGCCAGCAGCATAAGGACTAGCGGGAGAGATGAGCAGTTCTTC. The J gene is TRBJ2-1, the V gene TRBV11-3; 13 bases are a match to TRBD2. The CDR3 is made up of 15 amino acids. V lost 5 bases, J lost 8 bases, and 6 bases stayed unmatched. Germline V gene sequence: CDR1 SGHNT, CDR2 YENEEA.

The CDR3 DNA reads TGTGCCAGTAGTATCGGGACTAGTGTCGGTCTGGGTGAGCAGTTCTTC. This sequence encodes CASSIGTSVGLGEQFF. The gene calls are TRBV19 and TRBJ2-1, with 8 bases matching TRBD2. The CDR3 extends over 16 amino acids. V lost 3 bases and J lost 9; bases outside the gene matches: 13. Germline V gene lookup returns CDR1 LNHDA and CDR2 SQIVND (reference sequence).

The chain combines TRBV7-9 with TRBJ1-1; 8 bases match TRBD1. V trimming: 4 bases; J trimming: 1 base; junction bases outside the gene matches: 5. The germline CDR1 and CDR2 sequences are SEHNR and FQNEAQ (reference sequence). This CDR3 region has 15 residues. The CDR3 spells CASSSDRARNTEAFF. The DNA for the CDR3 is TGTGCCAGCAGCTCGGACAGGGCAAGGAACACTGAAGCTTTCTTT.

The genes are TRBV6-5 and TRBJ1-4, with D uncertain. CDR3 length equals 14 residues. V was clipped by 8 bases and J by 6 bases, with 16 bases between them. Per the germline V gene, CDR1 is MNHEY and CDR2 is SVGAGI. The CDR3 loop reads CASGLRLRDEKLFF. In DNA, the CDR3 is TGTGCCAGCGGTTTGCGGTTACGGGATGAAAAACTGTTTTTT.

The chain employs TRBV4-2 and TRBJ2-3; D may be TRBD1 (6 bases). Germline V gene sequence: CDR1 LGHNA, CDR2 YNFKEQ. V was clipped by 1 base and J by 4 bases, with 15 bases between them. This CDR3 region has 16 residues. CDR3 region: CASSQAAGAAADTQYF. The CDR3 DNA reads TGTGCCAGCAGCCAAGCGGCAGGGGCGGCTGCAGATACGCAGTATTTT.

The chain couples TRBV24-1 to TRBJ1-5; D unresolved. The ends were cut back, 8 bases at V and 0 bases at J, with 4 bases in the middle. The CDR3 spans 12 residues. From germline, CDR1 is KGHDR and CDR2 SFDVKD. CDR3 sequence (DNA): TGTGCCACCACGGATAGCAATCAGCCCCAGCATTTT. Protein product: CATTDSNQPQHF.

The genes are TRBV7-2 and TRBJ1-1; D not resolved. This CDR3 is built from 14 residues. Germline V gene data show CDR1 as SGHTA and CDR2 as FQGNSA. The germline V and J ends were trimmed by 5 bases and 5 bases, with 15 bases remaining between them. As DNA, the CDR3 is TGTGCCAGCAGCGTAATCCGGACCCGTACTGAAGCTTTCTTT. It encodes CASSVIRTRTEAFF.

This rearrangement joins TRBV7-8 to TRBJ2-1, with 9 bases identical to TRBD2. The CDR3 covers 14 residues. CDR1 and CDR2 from the germline V gene are SGHVS and FQNEAQ. With V trimmed by 1 base and J by 8 bases, 3 bases remained unmatched. The CDR3 DNA follows: TGTGCCAGCAGCTTAGGGGGACTAGCCCATGAGCAGTTCTTC. Its protein is CASSLGGLAHEQFF.

The V and J genes are TRBV7-8 and TRBJ2-2; D not certain. V dropped 0 bases and J dropped 8 bases, with 13 bases sitting between them. There are 15 residues in the CDR3. Germline-derived CDR1 and CDR2 are SGHVS and FQNEAQ. The CDR3 loop is CASSLAAPVTGELFF. The CDR3 region has the DNA TGTGCCAGCAGCTTAGCTGCCCCGGTGACGGGGGAGCTGTTTTTT.

The chain combines TRBV7-9 with TRBJ1-1, with unresolved D. V lost 6 bases to trimming and J lost 3 bases, with 14 bases between them. CDR3 length: 14 residues. Germline values: CDR1 SEHNR, CDR2 FQNEAQ (reference sequence). The CDR3 loop reads CASSPIWGDTEAFF. CDR3 nucleotide sequence: TGTGCCAGCAGTCCAATCTGGGGAGACACTGAAGCTTTCTTT.

V and J are TRBV6-5 and TRBJ1-5; D unresolved. The CDR3 is 14 residues long. Germline V lookup: CDR1 MNHEY, CDR2 SVGAGI. V was cut by 2 bases and J by 0 bases, with 5 bases left in between. In nucleotides, the CDR3 is TGTGCCAGCAGTTACGATTTTAGCAATCAGCCCCAGCATTTT. This codes for CASSYDFSNQPQHF.

Only a few counts were recorded for this clone. This sequence joins TRBV12-3 or TRBV12-4 and TRBJ1-2, with a possible D match to TRBD1 (6 bases). The CDR3 length is 13 residues. The V end lost 6 bases, the J end lost 2 bases, and 10 bases lay between the germline ends. The CDR3 is CASRDTGNYGYTF. The CDR3 region has the DNA TGTGCCAGCAGGGACACAGGGAACTATGGCTACACCTTC.

The V and J genes are TRBV7-2 and TRBJ2-1; 10 bases fit TRBD1. The CDR3 totals 13 residues. V lost 11 bases and J lost 4; bases outside the gene matches: 5. The germline V gene has CDR1 SGHTA and CDR2 FQGNSA. This CDR3 is CAGRTGGYNEQFF. As DNA, the CDR3 is TGTGCCGGCCGGACAGGGGGTTACAATGAGCAGTTCTTC.

The CDR3 DNA reads as TGTGCCATCAGTGACGGCTGGAGCTCCTACAATGAGCAGTTCTTC. This sequence encodes CAISDGWSSYNEQFF. This sequence joins TRBV10-3 and TRBJ2-1; unclear D gene. Germline assignment: CDR1 ENHRY and CDR2 SYGVKD. V gave up 3 bases and J gave up 0 bases, with 9 bases separating them. This CDR3 spans 15 amino acids.

The chain recombines TRBV7-2 with TRBJ1-2; a possible D gene is TRBD1 (6 bases). Germline V lookup: CDR1 SGHTA, CDR2 FQGNSA. The CDR3 spans 13 residues. V was clipped by 1 base and J by 6 bases, with 9 bases between them. CDR3 residues: CASSLDRDDGYTF. CDR3 in DNA: TGTGCCAGCAGCTTAGACAGGGACGATGGCTACACCTTC.

This clone was seen only once. The chain combines TRBV3-1 (or the pseudogene TRBV3-2) with TRBJ2-5; D is possibly TRBD2 (6 bases). V lost 0 bases and J lost 4, with 18 bases in between. The CDR3 has 17 amino acids. CDR1 and CDR2 from the germline V gene are LGHDT and YNNKEL (reference sequence). The CDR3 is CASSQDSSPWGGETQYF. The CDR3 DNA follows: TGTGCCAGCAGCCAAGATTCTAGCCCATGGGGAGGAGAGACCCAGTACTTC.

The chain is built from TRBV4-1 and TRBJ2-5; no clear D. The CDR3 runs to 15 residues. The V and J ends lost 1 base and 9 bases respectively, with 18 bases between them. The V gene's germline CDR1 is MGHRA and CDR2 YSYEKL. The CDR3 spells CASSQVLTSSTAQYF. The CDR3 nucleotides read TGCGCCAGCAGCCAAGTACTGACGAGTTCGACGGCCCAGTACTTC.

The chain employs TRBV2 and TRBJ1-3; unclear D gene. V lost 6 bases, J lost 4 bases, and 13 bases lay in between. This CDR3 is built from 14 residues. Germline-derived CDR1 and CDR2 are SNHLY and FYNNEI. CDR3 loop: CASRPVGSGNTIYF. The CDR3 DNA reads as TGTGCCAGCAGGCCCGTAGGGTCAGGAAACACCATATATTTT.

The chain joins TRBV6-4 to TRBJ2-1; possibly TRBD2 for D (6 bases). V was shortened by 3 bases and J by 7 bases, with 16 bases between the two germline ends. CDR3 size: 15 residues. Germline loops: CDR1 MRHNA, CDR2 SNTAGT. The DNA for the CDR3 is TGTGCCAGCAGTGAATTGGCTAGCGTTGGGAATGAGCAGTTCTTC. Translation: CASSELASVGNEQFF.

This clone was seen just once. The V gene is TRBV9, the J gene TRBJ2-7; TRBD2 matches 9 bases. Germline CDR1 SGDLS, CDR2 YYNGEE. V lost 0 bases to trimming and J lost 6 bases; unmatched junction nucleotides: 7. The CDR3 is 15 residues long. The DNA of the CDR3 is TGTGCCAGCAGCGTAGTAGCGGGAGATCACTCCGAGCAGTACTTC. It codes for CASSVVAGDHSEQYF.